The following is a T cell receptor beta chain sequence with its context. Unique molecular identifier tags were affixed to discrete cDNA molecules. Via MiXCR, TCRdb re-called the 5' RACE reads, giving one row per CDR3 protein. The sample carries about 98,000 distinct CDR3 sequences, 13% to 15% recorded once. This sample is drawn from a study of early T cells in non-severe SARS-CoV-2 infection. The CDR3 is made up of 14 amino acids. V shed 4 bases and J 3 bases; nucleotides not matched to a gene: 4. Germline V gene data show CDR1 as GTSNPN and CDR2 as SVGIG (reference sequence). Sequenced material: whole blood. The chain employs TRBV30 and TRBJ2-3; 10 bases align to TRBD2. The receptor was derived from an adult who was a healthcare worker with PCR-confirmed SARS-CoV-2 infection or an uninfected control (not recorded which). CDR3 coding DNA: TGTGCCTGGACTAGCGGGAGCCTTACAGATACGCAGTATTTT. Translated, it gives CAWTSGSLTDTQYF. Supplemented by reference TRBV30 and TRBJ2-3, the full variable domain reads SQTIHQWPATLVQPVGSPLSLECTVEGTSNPNLYWYRQAAGRGLQLLFYSVGIGQISSEVPQNLSASRPQDRQFILSSKKLLLSDSGFYLCAWTSGSLTDTQYFGPGTRLTVL.